The 15 T cell receptor beta chains in this list originate from one sample, sequenced in a study of graft-versus-host responses after intestinal transplantation. Libraries were prepared by immunoSEQ multiplex PCR; TCRdb keeps only in-frame clonotypes and omits some of them. The sample shows around 77,000 clones, roughly 94% of them seen only once. These receptors lack a known antigen. The starting material was unstimulated CD8+ T cells sorted from spleen or lymph node cells, obtained before intestinal transplant. These receptors were taken from a human donor who received an intestinal transplant.

The CDR3 sequence: CASSQERTFQETQYF. The CDR3 DNA reads TGCGCCAGCAGCCAAGAAAGGACGTTCCAAGAGACCCAGTACTTC. V gene TRBV4-1 combines with J gene TRBJ2-5; no clear D gene. The germline V gene has CDR1 MGHRA and CDR2 YSYEKL. The germline V and J ends were trimmed by 0 bases and 1 base, with 9 bases remaining between them. The CDR3 is 15 amino acids.

This sequence joins TRBV5-6 and TRBJ2-7; D uncertain. The CDR3 is 13 residues long. Germline V gene data show CDR1 as SGHDT and CDR2 as YYEEEE. The V and J ends lost 0 bases and 6 bases respectively, with 10 bases between them. CDR3 nucleotide sequence: TGTGCCAGCAGCTTGGCGGCGATGGCCGAGCAGTACTTC. The encoded protein is CASSLAAMAEQYF.

V and J are TRBV9 and TRBJ2-1, with a tentative D call TRBD1 (5 bases). This CDR3 is 12 amino acids long. Germline-derived CDR1 and CDR2 are SGDLS and YYNGEE. V was cut by 7 bases and J by 7 bases, with 12 bases left in between. The CDR3 DNA sequence: TGTGCCAGCGACCAGGGAACGAATGAGCAGTTCTTC. As protein: CASDQGTNEQFF.

This clone was observed once. The rearrangement joins TRBV6-5 to TRBJ2-2; 11 bases agree with TRBD2. With V trimmed by 4 bases and J by 6 bases, 4 bases remained unmatched. This CDR3 comprises 15 residues. Germline CDR1 and CDR2: MNHEY and SVGAGI. The CDR3 DNA is TGTGCCAGCAGTTTACTAGCGGGAGCTCCCGGGGAGCTGTTTTTT. This encodes CASSLLAGAPGELFF.

This clone was recorded only once. The CDR3 is CAWSEGTSSTDTQYF. CDR3 bases: TGTGCCTGGAGCGAGGGGACTAGCAGTACAGATACGCAGTATTTT. This chain uses TRBV30 with TRBJ2-3; TRBD2 matches at 9 bases. Losses at the gene ends were 3 bases for V and 3 bases for J; bases not matched to a gene: 7. Germline loops: CDR1 GTSNPN, CDR2 SVGIG (reference sequence). The CDR3 runs to 15 residues.

The CDR3 reads CASSPSSGYEQFF. The CDR3 nucleotides are TGTGCCAGCAGCCCCTCCTCAGGTTATGAGCAGTTCTTC. This chain links TRBV11-2 with TRBJ2-1; D unresolved. The CDR3 runs to 13 residues. V lost 5 bases to trimming and J lost 8 bases, with 13 bases between them. In germline, CDR1 is SGHAT, CDR2 FQNNGV.

The CDR3 loop reads CASSFDNQETQYF. CDR3 sequence (DNA): TGCGCCAGCAGCTTTGACAACCAAGAGACCCAGTACTTC. The rearrangement joins TRBV5-1 to TRBJ2-5; the D is unclear. Germline CDR1 and CDR2: SGHRS and YFSETQ. The CDR3 is 13 amino acids. V was trimmed by 2 bases and J by 0 bases, leaving 5 bases between them.

This chain joins TRBV7-6 and TRBJ2-7, with 11 bases aligning to TRBD2. The CDR3 runs 20 residues. Germline V gives CDR1 SGHVS, CDR2 FNYEAQ. The V segment lost 5 bases and the J segment 7 bases; nucleotides outside the gene matches: 25. The DNA of the CDR3 is TGTGCCAGCAGCCCCCCCCCTTGGGTAGCGGGAGGGCCGATTTTGAGGGAGCAGTACTTC. Translating gives CASSPPPWVAGGPILREQYF.

This chain links TRBV2 with TRBJ2-7; 7 bases align to TRBD2. The CDR3 sequence is 12 residues long. Germline V gives CDR1 SNHLY, CDR2 FYNNEI. J was trimmed by 7 bases and V by 7 bases; bases with no gene match: 7. CDR3 loop: CASIRTGGEQYF. CDR3 in DNA: TGTGCCAGCATACGAACGGGGGGAGAGCAGTACTTC.

The chain couples TRBV6-1 to TRBJ2-5; TRBD2 matches 9 bases. Germline-derived CDR1 and CDR2 are MNHNS and SASEGT. V shed 5 bases and J 3 bases; nucleotides not matched to a gene: 7. The CDR3 length is 15 residues. CDR3 loop: CASSPQAGGEETQYF. The CDR3 nucleotides read TGTGCCAGCAGTCCTCAAGCGGGAGGAGAAGAGACCCAGTACTTC.

J is TRBJ2-7 and V is TRBV27, with 13 bases fitting TRBD2. Germline CDR1 reads MNHEY; CDR2 reads SMNVEV (reference sequence). J gave up 2 bases and V 5 bases, and 9 bases lay outside the gene matches. The length of the CDR3 is 17 residues. CDR3 bases: TGTGCCAGCAGTCCCAGACTAGCGGGAGGACTTGCCTACGAGCAGTACTTC. Translating gives CASSPRLAGGLAYEQYF.

This chain uses TRBV5-4 with TRBJ2-3; D perhaps matches TRBD2 (5 bases). Trimming stripped 6 bases from V and 2 bases from J, with 13 bases between. Germline V gene data show CDR1 as SGHNT and CDR2 as YYREEE (reference sequence). The CDR3 contains 14 residues. The CDR3, as DNA: TGTGCCAGCACCGAACGGACTCTCACAGATACGCAGTATTTT. It is translated as CASTERTLTDTQYF. Full variable domain (rest looked up from reference TRBV5-4 and TRBJ2-3): ETGVTQSPTHLIKTRGQQVTLRCSSQSGHNTVSWYQQALGQGPQFIFQYYREEENGRGNFPPRFSGLQFPNYSSELNVNALELDDSALYLCASTERTLTDTQYFGPGTRLTVL.

The rearrangement joins TRBV5-1 to TRBJ1-1, with 8 bases lining up with TRBD1. Germline CDR1 and CDR2: SGHRS and YFSETQ. The CDR3 is 14 amino acids. V dropped 0 bases and J dropped 3; count of bases not matched to a gene: 1. The chain's CDR3 is CASSLGQGYTEAFF. The CDR3 DNA is TGCGCCAGCAGCTTGGGACAGGGGTACACTGAAGCTTTCTTT. Full variable domain (rest looked up from reference TRBV5-1 and TRBJ1-1): KAGVTQTPRYLIKTRGQQVTLSCSPISGHRSVSWYQQTPGQGLQFLFEYFSETQRNKGNFPGRFSGRQFSNSRSEMNVSTLELGDSALYLCASSLGQGYTEAFFGQGTRLTVV.

The V and J genes are TRBV23-1 and TRBJ2-7, with D perhaps matching TRBD1 (6 bases). TRBV23-1 counts as an open reading frame of uncertain function. V shed 5 bases and J shed 3 bases, with 11 bases lying between them. This CDR3 has 13 amino acids. The DNA for the CDR3 is TGCGCCAGCAGTAGGGGCAGGGGCTACGAGCAGTACTTC. Residues: CASSRGRGYEQYF.

This clone turned up a few times. The chain couples TRBV25-1 to TRBJ2-2; D not resolved. The CDR3 length is 11 residues. V lost 5 bases to trimming and J lost 2 bases, with 0 bases between them. Germline V gene sequence: CDR1 MGHDK, CDR2 SYGVNS. The CDR3 loop is CASSNTGELFF. In DNA, the CDR3 is TGTGCCAGCAGTAACACCGGGGAGCTGTTTTTT.